This T cell receptor (beta chain) emerged from a study of cytomegalovirus exposure and HLA in healthy donors. There are a few counts of this clone. The CDR3 loop spans 15 amino acids. Germline CDR1 is SGHRS and CDR2 is YFSETQ. Use of 60 Vbeta and 13 Jbeta primers characterized the PCR. Per the original data handling: Later analysis identified tens of millions of unique TCR beta chains, approximately 10 million shared. Repertoires were generated with immunoSEQ multiplex PCR, while TCRdb's copy carries only in-frame clones and drops some. V and J calls and clone size are as listed in that table; D and trimming were resolved from the DNA. The sample carries 150,000 to 200,000 clones, roughly two thirds recorded once.

The specimen was PBMCs. The chain is built from TRBV5-1 and TRBJ2-5; 9 bases map to TRBD1. The J call may be in error: the DNA end matches TRBJ2-7 better. This TCR came from a woman under 30 in good health and CMV-seropositive. CDR3 coding DNA: TGCGCTAGTAGATTTAGGACAGGGGACGATTACGAGCAGTACTTC. Translation gives CASRFRTGDDYEQYF.